Listed below are T cell receptor beta chains from one sample, sequenced in a study of spatial heterogeneity in lung cancer. TCRdb re-called the 5' RACE reads with MiXCR, one entry per CDR3 protein. This table holds approximately 81,000 distinct CDR3 sequences, around 12% found once. Sequencing was performed on PBMCs, taken at surgery. The receptors here all came from a male donor with early-stage non-small cell lung cancer. Both conserved end residues are part of each CDR3. Each record gives: J gene, clone size, D gene, V gene, CDR3 DNA, CDR3 protein. The D gene is left open where the match is weak. Not every row has a clone size; where given, it reads once, few, many or a size class.

>TRBJ1-4|-|-|TRBV10-2
TGCGCCAGCAGTGAGGTACTGGATGAAAAACTGTTTTTT
CASSEVLDEKLFF
>TRBJ2-5|few|TRBD1|TRBV6-1
TGTGCCAGCAGTGAATCGTCCAGGGGGGAGACCCAGTACTTC
CASSESSRGETQYF
>TRBJ2-3|-|TRBD2|TRBV4-2
TGTGCCAGCAGCCAAGATGGGAGTAGCGGGTCTTGGGATACGCAGTATTTT
CASSQDGSSGSWDTQYF
>TRBJ2-1|few|-|TRBV5-1
TGCGCCAGCAGCTTGGGCGAGGCAAATCAGTTCTTC
CASSLGEANQFF
>TRBJ1-1|-|TRBD1|TRBV2
TGTGCCAGCAGTAGAACAGGGGGCCTGAACACTGAAGCTTTCTTT
CASSRTGGLNTEAFF
>TRBJ2-1|-|-|TRBV6-1
TGTGCCAGCAGTGAAGCAACCCAGAGTCCTTACAATGAGCAGTTCTTC
CASSEATQSPYNEQFF
>TRBJ2-4|-|-|TRBV19
TGTGCCAGTACCCTGGACGCCCTCAAAGGCAAAAACATTCAGTACTTC
CASTLDALKGKNIQYF
>TRBJ1-5|few|-|TRBV19
TGTGCCAGTTCTAAGGGCCACAATCAGCCCCAGCATTTT
CASSKGHNQPQHF
>TRBJ2-3|-|TRBD2|TRBV19
TGTGCCAGTACTTTCTCATATAGCGGGAGCACAGATACGCAGTATTTT
CASTFSYSGSTDTQYF
>TRBJ2-5|few|-|TRBV30
TGTGCCTGGAGTGTAGGACCACTACAGACGAAGGAGACCCAGTACTTC
CAWSVGPLQTKETQYF
>TRBJ2-1|few|-|TRBV7-2
TGTGCCAGCAGCGCGGGACTTAAATTCAATGAGCAGTTCTTC
CASSAGLKFNEQFF
>TRBJ2-7|-|-|TRBV5-4
TGTGCCAGCAGTTACGGGACTTACGAGCAGTACTTC
CASSYGTYEQYF
>TRBJ2-5|few|TRBD1|TRBV29-1
TGCAGCGCGACAGGGGGCGAAGAGACCCAGTACTTC
CSATGGEETQYF
>TRBJ2-3|few|-|TRBV9
TGTGCCAGCAGCCCCCACCCCCGGGCGCAGGGAAATGGCGATACGCAGTATTTT
CASSPHPRAQGNGDTQYF
>TRBJ1-4|few|-|TRBV18
TGTGCCAGCTCACCTGGGGTGACTAATGAAAAACTGTTTTTT
CASSPGVTNEKLFF
>TRBJ2-2|-|-|TRBV5-1
TGCGCCAGCAGCTTGACACAGGGAACCGGGGAGCTGTTTTTT
CASSLTQGTGELFF
>TRBJ2-5|-|-|TRBV2
TGTGCCAGCCTTGGGGGGCTTGAGACCCAGTACTTC
CASLGGLETQYF
>TRBJ2-1|few|TRBD2|TRBV5-1
TGCGCCAGCAGCTTGATGGCGGGGGGGCCGGGAAATGAGCAGTTCTTC
CASSLMAGGPGNEQFF
>TRBJ2-1|few|TRBD1|TRBV27
TGTGCCAGCAGTATCGACAGGGTTGAGGATGAGCAGTTCTTC
CASSIDRVEDEQFF
>TRBJ1-6|-|TRBD1|TRBV18
TGTGCCAGCTCAGCTGATCAGGGGGCTCGGAATTCACCCCTCCACTTT
CASSADQGARNSPLHF
>TRBJ2-1|-|-|TRBV3-1
TGTGCCAGCAGCCACCACGGGACTTCCAGCTCCTACAATGAGCAGTTCTTC
CASSHHGTSSSYNEQFF
>TRBJ1-1|-|-|TRBV29-1
TGCAGCGTTGGTAGCCAGGGAGAAACTGAAGCTTTCTTT
CSVGSQGETEAFF
>TRBJ2-1|many|TRBD2|TRBV9
TGTGCCAGCAGCCCAAGCGGACTAGCTCAGGGCAATGAGCAGTTCTTC
CASSPSGLAQGNEQFF
>TRBJ2-7|-|TRBD2|TRBV20-1
TGCAGTGCTGGAGCGGGGGGGTACTACGAGCAGTACTTC
CSAGAGGYYEQYF
>TRBJ1-1|-|-|TRBV7-9
TGTGCCAGCAGCTTAGACAGGGCGTGGGCGACTGAAGCTTTCTTT
CASSLDRAWATEAFF
>TRBJ2-7|few|TRBD1|TRBV20-1
TGCAGTGCTAGAGACCCCAGGGGGCCCTACGAGCAGTACTTC
CSARDPRGPYEQYF
>TRBJ1-2|few|-|TRBV20-1
TGCAGTGCTAGAGATAGGACGGACAACTATGGCTACACCTTC
CSARDRTDNYGYTF
>TRBJ1-1|-|-|TRBV5-1
TGCGCCAGCAGCTTGAGCAACCGGCCGGCTTTCTTT
CASSLSNRPAFF
>TRBJ2-1|few|-|TRBV3-1
TGTGCCAGCAGCCAACTTTCCTACAATGAGCAGTTCTTC
CASSQLSYNEQFF
>TRBJ2-3|few|-|TRBV11-2
TGTGCCAGCAGCTTAGAAACGGGGGTGACAGATACGCAGTATTTT
CASSLETGVTDTQYF
>TRBJ2-7|-|TRBD2|TRBV30
TGTGCCTGGAGTCCCGGGACTAGCGGTTCCTACGAGCAGTACTTC
CAWSPGTSGSYEQYF
>TRBJ2-2|many|TRBD1|TRBV19
TGTGCCAGTGGATTTCTTCCGGGACAGGGAGCTTGGAGCACCGGGGAGCTGTTTTTT
CASGFLPGQGAWSTGELFF
>TRBJ2-5|-|-|TRBV20-1
TGCAGTGCTTGGACAGTCCAAGAGACCCAGTACTTC
CSAWTVQETQYF
>TRBJ2-1|few|TRBD2|TRBV9
TGTGCCAGCAGCGTTTACACGGGAGGAGAAGGTGGGCAGTTCTTC
CASSVYTGGEGGQFF
>TRBJ2-5|few|-|TRBV29-1
TGCAGCGTTGATTTAGAGACCCAGTACTTC
CSVDLETQYF
>TRBJ1-2|few|-|TRBV30
TGTGCCTGGAGTGTAGGGAGTGGCTACACCTTC
CAWSVGSGYTF
>TRBJ1-1|-|-|TRBV15
TGTGCCACCAGCAGAGATGTTGCAGGACTGAACACTGAAGCTTTCTTT
CATSRDVAGLNTEAFF
>TRBJ2-3|few|-|TRBV3-1
TGTGCCAGCAGCCAATTGAAGGGGGGGGGCACAGATACGCAGTATTTT
CASSQLKGGGTDTQYF
>TRBJ2-1|many|-|TRBV11-2
TGTGCCAGCAGCTTAGATTGGCTTCCTCCAGCGGGCGATCGTGAGCAGTTCTTC
CASSLDWLPPAGDREQFF
>TRBJ1-1|-|-|TRBV29-1
TGCAGCGTGACTCGGGCAAACGAAGCTTTCTTT
CSVTRANEAFF
>TRBJ2-3|few|TRBD2|TRBV5-6
TGTGCCAGCAGCCTCGGACTAGCGGGGGGAAGGGCAGATACGCAGTATTTT
CASSLGLAGGRADTQYF
>TRBJ2-7|-|-|TRBV10-1
TGCGCCCCCCGGACAGAGGGCTACGAGCAGTACTTC
CAPRTEGYEQYF
>TRBJ2-3|few|-|TRBV30
TGTGCCTGGGCCGCTCATGCGGGACTGGATAAGGCGCAGTATTTT
CAWAAHAGLDKAQYF
>TRBJ1-1|-|-|TRBV12-5
TGTGCTAGTGGTTTGGTAGTAACGGGGGGCGGGAGGAACACTGAAGCTTTCTTT
CASGLVVTGGGRNTEAFF
>TRBJ2-5|few|TRBD1|TRBV29-1
TGCAGCGTTCGGACAGGGGGACAGGAGACCCAGTACTTC
CSVRTGGQETQYF
>TRBJ1-1|-|-|TRBV4-2
TGTGCCAGCAGCCAAGGAGGACAGACGAACACTGAAGCTTTCTTT
CASSQGGQTNTEAFF
>TRBJ2-3|few|-|TRBV20-1
TGCAGTGCTCTCCTCAGCACAGATACGCAGTATTTT
CSALLSTDTQYF
>TRBJ2-5|many|-|TRBV11-1
TGTGCCAGCAGCGGCAGGGGGGCCGGAAGGACCCAGTACTTC
CASSGRGAGRTQYF
>TRBJ2-3|-|TRBD2|TRBV7-9
TGTGCCAGCATCCGCACCCAGCGGGAAGTGGGGGTTACGCAGTATTTT
CASIRTQREVGVTQYF
>TRBJ2-7|-|TRBD2|TRBV30
TGTGCCTGGGGGTCGGGGGGCTACGAGCAGTACTTC
CAWGSGGYEQYF
>TRBJ2-1|few|TRBD2|TRBV5-1
TGCGCCAGCAGCTTGGGACGGGAGGGCGGTGATGAGCAGTTCTTC
CASSLGREGGDEQFF
>TRBJ1-6|-|-|TRBV30
TGTGCCTGGAGTCGGGACGGAGAGGAGGCCCTCCACTTT
CAWSRDGEEALHF
>TRBJ2-1|many|-|TRBV29-1
TGCAGCGTTGGGCAGGGAGTCTACAATGAGCAGTTCTTC
CSVGQGVYNEQFF
>TRBJ2-5|few|TRBD1|TRBV29-1
TGCAGCGCCTCTCCGGGACAGTCTGGGGAGACCCAGTACTTC
CSASPGQSGETQYF
>TRBJ2-3|few|-|TRBV18
TGTGCCAGCTCACCTAGCGGCACAGATACGCAGTATTTT
CASSPSGTDTQYF